This T cell receptor (beta chain) was observed in a study of blood T cell repertoires in COVID-19. Here immunoSEQ multiplex PCR was the method, and the copy in TCRdb shows in-frame clones only, minus some. The profile shows a few hundred thousand clones, over 75% of them singletons. V shed 6 bases, J shed 0 bases, and the junction held 6 bases outside the gene matches. The CDR3 spans 16 residues. The germline V gene encodes CDR1 SNHLY and CDR2 FYNNEI. The cohort comprised adults aged about 18 to 100 years residing in approximately 25 US areas. A single count supports this clone. The TCR was taken from a woman in her twenties or thirties who had recovered from COVID-19. The sequencing sample was made of PBMCs or T cells enriched from blood (not recorded which). This chain links TRBV2 with TRBJ2-2, with 8 bases that match TRBD1. CDR3 nucleotides: TGTGCCAGCAGCGCGACAGGGGCGCCGAACACCGGGGAGCTGTTTTTT. As protein: CASSATGAPNTGELFF.